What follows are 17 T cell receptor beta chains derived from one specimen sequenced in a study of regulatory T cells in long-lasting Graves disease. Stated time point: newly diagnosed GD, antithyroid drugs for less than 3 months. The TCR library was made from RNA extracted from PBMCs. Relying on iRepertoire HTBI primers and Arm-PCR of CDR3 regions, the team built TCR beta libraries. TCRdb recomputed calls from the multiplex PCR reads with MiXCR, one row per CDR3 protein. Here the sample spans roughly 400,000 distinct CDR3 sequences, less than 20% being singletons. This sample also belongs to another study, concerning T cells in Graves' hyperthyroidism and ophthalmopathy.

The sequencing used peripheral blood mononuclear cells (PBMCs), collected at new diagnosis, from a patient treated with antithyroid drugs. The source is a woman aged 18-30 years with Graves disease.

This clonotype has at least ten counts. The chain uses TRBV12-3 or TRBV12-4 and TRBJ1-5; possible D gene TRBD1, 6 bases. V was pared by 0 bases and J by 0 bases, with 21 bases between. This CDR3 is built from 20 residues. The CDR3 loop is CASSLALGPGGANSNQPQHF. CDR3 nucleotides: TGTGCCAGCAGTTTAGCCCTCGGCCCCGGGGGGGCAAATAGCAATCAGCCCCAGCATTTT.

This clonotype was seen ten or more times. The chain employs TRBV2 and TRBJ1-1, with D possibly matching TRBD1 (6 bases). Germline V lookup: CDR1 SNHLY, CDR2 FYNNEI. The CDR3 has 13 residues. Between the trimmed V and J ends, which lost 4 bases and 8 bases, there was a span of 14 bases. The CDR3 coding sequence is TGTGCCAGCAGTGCCCTAGGGACAACCGAAGCTTTCTTT. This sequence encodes CASSALGTTEAFF.

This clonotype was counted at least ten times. In DNA form, the CDR3 reads TGTGCCAGCAGGGGGGTGGGGTTCTCCTACAATGAGCAGTTCTTC. It yields the protein CASRGVGFSYNEQFF. This sequence joins TRBV6-1 and TRBJ2-1; either TRBD1 or TRBD2 may supply D (5 bases each). Trimming shortened V by 6 bases and J by 0 bases, and 12 bases separated the two germline ends. The germline V gene has CDR1 MNHNS and CDR2 SASEGT. This CDR3 has 15 residues.

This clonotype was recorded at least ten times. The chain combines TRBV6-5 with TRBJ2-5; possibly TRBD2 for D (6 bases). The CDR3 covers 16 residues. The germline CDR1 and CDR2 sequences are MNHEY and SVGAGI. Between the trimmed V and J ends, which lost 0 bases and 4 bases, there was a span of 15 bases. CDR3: CASSYSRGGAGETQYF. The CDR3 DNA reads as TGTGCCAGCAGTTACTCGAGGGGCGGAGCGGGAGAGACCCAGTACTTC.

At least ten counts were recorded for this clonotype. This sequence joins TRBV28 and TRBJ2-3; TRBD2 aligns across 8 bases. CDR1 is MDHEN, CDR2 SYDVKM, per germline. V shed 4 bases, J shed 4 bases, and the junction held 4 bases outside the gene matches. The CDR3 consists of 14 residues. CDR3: CASSSGTRPDTQYF. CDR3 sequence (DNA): TGTGCCAGCAGTTCCGGGACTAGACCAGATACGCAGTATTTT.

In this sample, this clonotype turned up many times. The CDR3 here is CASRADGVYTEAFF. CDR3 nucleotide sequence: TGTGCCAGCAGAGCTGATGGGGTGTACACTGAAGCTTTCTTT. The chain carries TRBV2 and TRBJ1-1; the D is unclear. Germline assignment: CDR1 SNHLY and CDR2 FYNNEI. CDR3 length: 14 amino acids. V lost 6 bases and J lost 3, with 14 bases in between.

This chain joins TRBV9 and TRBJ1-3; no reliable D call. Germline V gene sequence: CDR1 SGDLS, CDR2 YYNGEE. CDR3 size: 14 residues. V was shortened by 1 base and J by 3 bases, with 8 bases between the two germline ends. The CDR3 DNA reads TGTGCCAGCAGCGTAATGGGATTTGGAAACACCATATATTTT. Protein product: CASSVMGFGNTIYF.

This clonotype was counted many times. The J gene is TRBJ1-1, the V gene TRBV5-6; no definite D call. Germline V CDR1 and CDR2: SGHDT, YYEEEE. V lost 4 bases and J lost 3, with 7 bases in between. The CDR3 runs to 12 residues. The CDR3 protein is CASSLRDTEAFF. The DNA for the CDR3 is TGTGCCAGCAGCCTTAGGGACACTGAAGCTTTCTTT. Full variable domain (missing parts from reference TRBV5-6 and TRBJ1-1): DAGVTQSPTHLIKTRGQQVTLRCSPKSGHDTVSWYQQALGQGPQFIFQYYEEEERQRGNFPDRFSGHQFPNYSSELNVNALLLGDSALYLCASSLRDTEAFFGQGTRLTVV.

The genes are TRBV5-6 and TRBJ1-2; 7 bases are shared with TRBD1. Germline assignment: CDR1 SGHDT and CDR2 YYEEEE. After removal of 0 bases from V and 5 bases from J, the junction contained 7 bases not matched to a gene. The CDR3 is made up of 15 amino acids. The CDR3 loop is CASSLVGTADYGYTF. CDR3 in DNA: TGTGCCAGCAGCTTGGTCGGGACAGCCGATTATGGCTACACCTTC. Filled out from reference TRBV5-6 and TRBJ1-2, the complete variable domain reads DAGVTQSPTHLIKTRGQQVTLRCSPKSGHDTVSWYQQALGQGPQFIFQYYEEEERQRGNFPDRFSGHQFPNYSSELNVNALLLGDSALYLCASSLVGTADYGYTFGSGTRLTVV.

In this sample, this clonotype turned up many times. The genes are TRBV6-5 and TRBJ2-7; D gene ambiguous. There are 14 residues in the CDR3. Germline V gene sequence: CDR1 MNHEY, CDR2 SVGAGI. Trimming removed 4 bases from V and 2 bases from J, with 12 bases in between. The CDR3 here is CASSLNRYTYEQYF. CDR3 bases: TGTGCCAGCAGTTTGAATCGCTATACCTACGAGCAGTACTTC.

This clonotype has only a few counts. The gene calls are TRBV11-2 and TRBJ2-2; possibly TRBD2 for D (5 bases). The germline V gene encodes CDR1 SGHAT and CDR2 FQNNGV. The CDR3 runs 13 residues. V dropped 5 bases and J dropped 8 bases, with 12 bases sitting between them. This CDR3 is CASSARTLGELFF. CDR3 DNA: TGTGCCAGCAGCGCCAGGACTTTGGGGGAGCTGTTTTTT.

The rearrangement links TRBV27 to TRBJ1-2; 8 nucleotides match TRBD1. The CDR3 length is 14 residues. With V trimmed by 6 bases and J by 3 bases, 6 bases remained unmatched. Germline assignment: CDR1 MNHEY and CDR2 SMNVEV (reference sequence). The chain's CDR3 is CASRPGGDHYGYTF. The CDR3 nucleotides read TGTGCCAGCAGACCAGGGGGCGACCACTATGGCTACACCTTC.

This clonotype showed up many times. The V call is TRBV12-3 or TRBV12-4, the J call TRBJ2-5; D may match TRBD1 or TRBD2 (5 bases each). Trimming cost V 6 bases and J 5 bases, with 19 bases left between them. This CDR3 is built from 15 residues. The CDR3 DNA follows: TGTGCCAGCAGCCGAAGGGGTCCAGGCGGGGAGACCCAGTACTTC. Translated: CASSRRGPGGETQYF.

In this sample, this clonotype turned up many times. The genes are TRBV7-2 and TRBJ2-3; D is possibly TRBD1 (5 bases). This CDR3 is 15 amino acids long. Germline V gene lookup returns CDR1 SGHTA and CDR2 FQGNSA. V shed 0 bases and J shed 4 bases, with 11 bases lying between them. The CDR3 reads CASSLAGAAADTQYF. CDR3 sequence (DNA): TGTGCCAGCAGCTTAGCAGGGGCGGCGGCAGATACGCAGTATTTT.

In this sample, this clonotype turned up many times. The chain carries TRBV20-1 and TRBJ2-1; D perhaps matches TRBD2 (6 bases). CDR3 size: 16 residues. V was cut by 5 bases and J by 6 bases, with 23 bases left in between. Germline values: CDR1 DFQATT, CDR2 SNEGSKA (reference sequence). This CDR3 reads CSARRGNGLAGNEQFF. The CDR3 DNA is TGCAGTGCTCGCCGGGGGAACGGACTCGCGGGCAATGAGCAGTTCTTC.

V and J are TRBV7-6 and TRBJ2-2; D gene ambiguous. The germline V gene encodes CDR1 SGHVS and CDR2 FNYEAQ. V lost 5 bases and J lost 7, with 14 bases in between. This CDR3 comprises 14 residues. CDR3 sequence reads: CASSNHPLSGELFF. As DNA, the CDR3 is TGTGCCAGCAGCAACCACCCACTAAGCGGGGAGCTGTTTTTT. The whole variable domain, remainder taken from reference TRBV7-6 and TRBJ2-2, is GAGVSQSPRYKVTKRGQDVALRCDPISGHVSLYWYRQALGQGPEFLTYFNYEAQQDKSGLPNDRFSAERPEGSISTLTIQRTEQRDSAMYRCASSNHPLSGELFFGEGSRLTVL.

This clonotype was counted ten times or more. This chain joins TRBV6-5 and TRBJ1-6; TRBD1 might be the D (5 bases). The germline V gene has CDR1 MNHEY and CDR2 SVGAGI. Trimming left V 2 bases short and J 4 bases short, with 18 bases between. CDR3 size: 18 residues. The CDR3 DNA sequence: TGTGCCAGCAGTTACGATCCCCCTAGTGGGGGGTATAATTCACCCCTCCACTTT. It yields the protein CASSYDPPSGGYNSPLHF.